The next 26 T cell receptor beta chains were all read from a single sample in a study of identical twins. TCRdb used MiXCR to reprocess the 5' RACE reads, holding one entry per CDR3 protein. The sample yields nearly 200,000 distinct CDR3 sequences, more than 15% seen once. The data also belong to a second study, concerning T cells expressing NK-cell markers.

The sequencing sample was made of CD8+ T cells sorted from blood. Every receptor here comes from a young woman in good health.

The chain links TRBV6-2 or TRBV6-3 to TRBJ2-7; no definite D call. The CDR3 has 14 amino acids. Germline V gene lookup returns CDR1 MNHEY and CDR2 SVGEGT. The ends were cut back, 4 bases at V and 3 bases at J, with 13 bases in the middle. CDR3 sequence reads: CASSSLGPIYEQYF. The CDR3 coding sequence is TGTGCCAGCAGTTCCCTGGGCCCTATCTACGAGCAGTACTTC.

The V gene is TRBV3-1, the J gene TRBJ2-7, with 11 positions matching TRBD1. Germline V gene sequence: CDR1 LGHDT, CDR2 YNNKEL (reference sequence). The length of the CDR3 is 15 residues. V gave up 3 bases and J gave up 5 bases; unmatched junction bases: 6. DNA for the CDR3: TGTGCCAGCAGCCATAGGACAGGGGGCCAGGACGAGCAGTACTTC. Protein: CASSHRTGGQDEQYF.

V usage is TRBV5-1 and J usage is TRBJ2-3; tentatively, D is TRBD2 (7 bases). This CDR3 has 16 residues. Between the trimmed V and J ends, which lost 0 bases and 1 base, there was a span of 12 bases. The V gene's germline CDR1 is SGHRS and CDR2 YFSETQ. The CDR3: CASSLAGGGGTDTQYF. The CDR3 nucleotides read TGCGCCAGCAGCTTGGCTGGCGGGGGCGGCACAGATACGCAGTATTTT.

This clonotype came up many times. The chain joins TRBV12-3 or TRBV12-4 to TRBJ2-7, with a possible D match to TRBD2 (5 bases). V was shortened by 5 bases and J by 5 bases, with 19 bases between the two germline ends. This CDR3 has 15 residues. CDR3 amino acids: CASSHERAIKHEQYF. In DNA, the CDR3 is TGTGCCAGCAGTCATGAGAGGGCTATTAAACACGAGCAGTACTTC.

This rearrangement joins TRBV12-3 or TRBV12-4 to TRBJ2-1, with D possibly being TRBD1 or TRBD2 (6 bases each). V was cut by 3 bases and J by 1 base, with 25 bases left in between. The CDR3 runs to 20 residues. CDR3 DNA: TGTGCCAGCAGTTTTACCCCGGGGGCCAGGGGTTTTGGATCCTACAATGAGCAGTTCTTC. Protein product: CASSFTPGARGFGSYNEQFF.

The chain uses TRBV3-1 and TRBJ2-5; 7 nucleotides match TRBD1. This CDR3 has 15 amino acids. V shed 4 bases and J 2 bases; nucleotides not matched to a gene: 7. Germline CDR1 and CDR2: LGHDT and YNNKEL (reference sequence). In DNA, the CDR3 is TGTGCCAGCAGCCGGGACAGTCGTACACAAGAGACCCAGTACTTC. This codes for CASSRDSRTQETQYF.

This clonotype was found a few times. The chain recombines TRBV7-2 with TRBJ2-3; weak D call: TRBD1 (5 bases). Trimming stripped 8 bases from V and 0 bases from J, with 15 bases between. Germline CDR1 SGHTA, CDR2 FQGNSA. The CDR3 consists of 15 residues. The CDR3, as DNA: TGTGCCAGCGGGGTTTGGGGCAGGAGCACAGATACGCAGTATTTT. Its translation is CASGVWGRSTDTQYF.

The chain combines TRBV20-1 with TRBJ2-7; possible D gene TRBD1, 6 bases. The germline CDR1 and CDR2 sequences are DFQATT and SNEGSKA (reference sequence). V shed 4 bases and J shed 2 bases, with 15 bases lying between them. This CDR3 spans 14 amino acids. Written as DNA, the CDR3 is TGCAGTGCTACCTACCGGGACATAACCTACGAGCAGTACTTC. The encoded protein is CSATYRDITYEQYF.

This clonotype came up a few times. The chain carries TRBV12-3 or TRBV12-4 and TRBJ2-5, with 7 bases identical to TRBD2. The CDR3 totals 15 residues. V was pared by 6 bases and J by 4 bases, with 11 bases of the junction left unmatched. The CDR3 nucleotides are TGTGCCAGCAGCCCGACCAGGACTAGTCGAGAGACCCAGTACTTC. It translates to CASSPTRTSRETQYF.

This clonotype was recorded at least ten times. CDR3 sequence: CASSTPGNGYTF. CDR3 sequence (DNA): TGTGCCAGCAGTACACCAGGGAATGGCTACACCTTC. J is TRBJ1-2 and V is TRBV6-6; D is perhaps TRBD1 (5 bases). The CDR3 length is 12 residues. Germline values: CDR1 MNHNY, CDR2 SVGAGI (reference sequence). V lost 5 bases to trimming and J lost 6 bases, with 10 bases between them.

This chain connects TRBV29-1 to TRBJ2-7; TRBD2 might be the D (5 bases). This CDR3 has 13 residues. Germline V CDR1 and CDR2: SQVTM, ANQGSEA. V dropped 6 bases and J dropped 6 bases, with 18 bases sitting between them. CDR3 amino acids: CSVPGGGSGEQYF. CDR3 sequence (DNA): TGCAGCGTCCCGGGCGGAGGCTCGGGCGAGCAGTACTTC.

This clonotype was seen a handful of times. The CDR3 here is CASSLEFWDKSYF. In DNA, the CDR3 is TGTGCCAGCAGCTTAGAATTCTGGGACAAGTCGTACTTC. The chain employs TRBV11-2 and TRBJ2-7; TRBD1 might be the D (6 bases). The V end was cut by 0 bases, the J end by 12 bases, with 15 bases between. The CDR3 is 13 amino acids. Germline CDR1 is SGHAT and CDR2 is FQNNGV.

This clonotype was seen repeatedly, ten times or more. This chain uses TRBV7-9 with TRBJ2-7; no clear D gene. The CDR3 consists of 13 residues. Germline V gives CDR1 SEHNR, CDR2 FQNEAQ (reference sequence). V shed 2 bases and J shed 7 bases, with 12 bases lying between them. DNA for the CDR3: TGTGCCAGCAGCTTATCGGTAAAAGAGGAGCAGTACTTC. It translates to CASSLSVKEEQYF.

This clonotype has just a few counts. The chain carries TRBV27 and TRBJ2-1; 7 nucleotides agree with TRBD1. The CDR3 sequence is 17 residues long. Germline V gives CDR1 MNHEY, CDR2 SMNVEV (reference sequence). Trimming took 3 bases from V and 0 from J; bases not matched to a gene: 8. The CDR3 is CASSFLDRASSYNEQFF. The CDR3 nucleotides read TGTGCCAGCAGTTTCCTAGACAGGGCTAGCTCCTACAATGAGCAGTTCTTC.

The V call is TRBV10-2, the J call TRBJ2-2, with a possible D match to TRBD2 (5 bases). This CDR3 spans 13 amino acids. The germline CDR1 and CDR2 sequences are WSHSY and SAAADI. Deletions cut 8 bases from V and 3 bases from J, with 10 bases between. The CDR3 DNA is TGCGCCAGCGTCCAGGACTACACCGGGGAGCTGTTTTTT. Its protein is CASVQDYTGELFF.

This clonotype came up a few times. This chain connects TRBV12-3 or TRBV12-4 to TRBJ2-1; no clear D. Trimming cost V 5 bases and J 5 bases, with 13 bases left between them. The CDR3 totals 14 residues. The CDR3 nucleotides are TGTGCCAGCAGTGAATGGGCGGTTAACAATGAGCAGTTCTTC. It codes for CASSEWAVNNEQFF.

This clonotype was observed many times. This chain links TRBV9 with TRBJ2-2; TRBD1 or TRBD2 may be the D gene (6 bases each). The germline gives CDR1 SGDLS, CDR2 YYNGEE. Trimming left V 3 bases short and J 2 bases short, with 8 bases between. This CDR3 comprises 14 residues. The CDR3 region has the DNA TGTGCCAGCAGCGCGGGGGCCAACACCGGGGAGCTGTTTTTT. It yields the protein CASSAGANTGELFF.

V and J are TRBV29-1 and TRBJ2-1; 9 bases map to TRBD2. This CDR3 contains 18 residues. Losses at the gene ends were 6 bases for V and 0 bases for J; bases not matched to a gene: 15. The germline V gene encodes CDR1 SQVTM and CDR2 ANQGSEA. The CDR3 is CSVPGMASGESSYNEQFF. The CDR3, as DNA: TGCAGCGTGCCAGGGATGGCTAGCGGGGAGAGCTCCTACAATGAGCAGTTCTTC.

This clonotype came up a few times. The chain recombines TRBV5-1 with TRBJ2-1; 11 nucleotides match TRBD2. Losses at the gene ends were 4 bases for V and 2 bases for J; bases not matched to a gene: 8. The CDR3 extends over 17 amino acids. Germline-derived CDR1 and CDR2 are SGHRS and YFSETQ. The DNA of the CDR3 is TGCGCCAGCAGCCTATACCGACTAGCGGGACCCTACAATGAGCAGTTCTTC. It is translated as CASSLYRLAGPYNEQFF.

The table lists this clonotype with a few counts. The chain has TRBV12-3 or TRBV12-4 and TRBJ2-4; tentative D call: TRBD2 (5 bases). The CDR3 is made up of 14 amino acids. V lost 9 bases, J lost 0 bases, and 12 bases lay in between. CDR3 coding DNA: TGTGCCAGTAGCCCTAGCCTAGCCAAAAACATTCAGTACTTC. It encodes CASSPSLAKNIQYF.

A remark on this clonotype: A junction boundary mismatches the germline segment, possibly from a read error. V gene TRBV18 combines with J gene TRBJ2-7, with 7 bases identical to TRBD2. Germline V CDR1 and CDR2: KGHSH, LQKENI. This CDR3 spans 14 amino acids. The CDR3 nucleotides are TGTGCCAGCTCACCTATCGGTGGGGACTACGGGCAGTACTTC. This sequence encodes CASSPIGGDYGQYF.

This chain uses TRBV20-1 with TRBJ2-7, with TRBD2 matching 13 bases. The junction had 4 bases not matched to a gene; V was cut back by 5 bases and J by 3 bases. CDR3 length equals 14 residues. Germline lookup yields CDR1 DFQATT and CDR2 SNEGSKA (reference sequence). The CDR3 sequence is CSAATSGRVYEQYF. CDR3 sequence (DNA): TGCAGTGCTGCTACTAGCGGGAGGGTCTACGAGCAGTACTTC.

CDR3 loop: CATLLSTRQYF. The CDR3 nucleotides read TGTGCCACCCTATTGTCGACAAGGCAGTACTTC. The V call is TRBV6-2 or TRBV6-3, the J call TRBJ2-7; D is undetermined. V was shortened by 10 bases and J by 9 bases, with 16 bases between the two germline ends. The CDR3 is 11 residues long. Looked up from germline, CDR1 is MNHEY and CDR2 is SVGEGT.

This clonotype has just a few counts. The chain uses TRBV29-1 and TRBJ2-5, with D perhaps TRBD1 (6 bases). CDR3 length: 13 residues. V lost 0 bases, J lost 7 bases, and 12 bases lay in between. Germline V gene lookup returns CDR1 SQVTM and CDR2 ANQGSEA. DNA of the CDR3: TGCAGCGTTGAAGAGCAGGGGATAGGGACCCAGTACTTC. The encoded protein is CSVEEQGIGTQYF.

The chain joins TRBV12-3 or TRBV12-4 to TRBJ2-7; D ambiguous. V was pared by 5 bases and J by 4 bases, with 9 bases between. This CDR3 is built from 12 residues. CDR3 in amino acids: CASSPRLYEQYF. The CDR3 DNA follows: TGTGCCAGCAGTCCCAGGTTATACGAGCAGTACTTC.

This clonotype turned up a few times. The V call is TRBV29-1, the J call TRBJ2-2, with a possible D match to TRBD2 (6 bases). This CDR3 spans 12 amino acids. Germline CDR1 and CDR2: SQVTM and ANQGSEA. The V gene lost 4 bases and the J gene lost 5 bases, with 8 bases spanning the gap. The CDR3 DNA reads TGCAGCGTTGTGGAGGGGACCGGGGAGCTGTTTTTT. Translated, it gives CSVVEGTGELFF.